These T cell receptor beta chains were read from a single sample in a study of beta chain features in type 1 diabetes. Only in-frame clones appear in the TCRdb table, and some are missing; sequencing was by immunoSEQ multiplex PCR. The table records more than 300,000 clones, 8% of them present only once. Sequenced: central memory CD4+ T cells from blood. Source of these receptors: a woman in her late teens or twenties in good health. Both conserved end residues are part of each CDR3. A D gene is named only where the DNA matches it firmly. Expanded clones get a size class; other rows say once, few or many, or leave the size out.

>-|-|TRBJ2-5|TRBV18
CASSPPVVAGRTQYF
TGTGCCAGCTCACCACCGGTGGTTGCAGGGCGGACCCAGTACTTC
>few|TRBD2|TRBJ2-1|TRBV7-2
CASSQASGSFNEQFF
TGTGCCAGCAGCCAAGCTAGCGGGTCCTTCAATGAGCAGTTCTTC
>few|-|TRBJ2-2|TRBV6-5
CASRLEIGYGELFF
TGTGCCAGCCGCTTAGAAATTGGGTACGGGGAGCTGTTTTTT
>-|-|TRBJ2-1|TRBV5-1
CASSFDANEQFF
TGCGCCAGCAGCTTCGATGCCAATGAGCAGTTCTTC
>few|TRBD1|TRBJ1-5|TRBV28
CASRTGDQPQHF
TGTGCCAGCCGGACAGGGGATCAGCCCCAGCATTTT
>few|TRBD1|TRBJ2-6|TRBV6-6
CASRLDRAGANVLTF
TGTGCCAGCAGATTGGACAGGGCTGGGGCCAACGTCCTGACTTTC
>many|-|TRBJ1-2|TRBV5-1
CASSKSATGDYGYTF
TGCGCCAGCAGCAAATCGGCGACAGGCGACTATGGCTACACCTTC
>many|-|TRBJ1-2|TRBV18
CASSLERGYYGYTF
TGTGCCAGCTCGCTCGAAAGAGGCTACTATGGCTACACCTTC
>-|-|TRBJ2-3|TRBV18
CASSTSTDTQYF
TGTGCCAGCTCCACCAGCACAGATACGCAGTATTTT
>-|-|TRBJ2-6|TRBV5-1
CASSLAALSGANVLTF
TGCGCCAGCAGCTTGGCCGCTCTGTCTGGGGCCAACGTCCTGACTTTC
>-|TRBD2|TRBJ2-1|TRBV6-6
CASSFHGTSGEQFF
TGTGCCAGCAGCTTTCACGGGACTAGCGGCGAGCAGTTCTTC
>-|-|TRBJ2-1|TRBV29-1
CSVGGGEGSAYNEQFF
TGCAGCGTTGGTGGTGGAGAGGGCAGTGCCTACAATGAGCAGTTCTTC
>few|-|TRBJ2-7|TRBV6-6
CASSYSQGGHEQYF
TGTGCCAGCAGTTACTCCCAGGGGGGCCACGAGCAGTACTTC
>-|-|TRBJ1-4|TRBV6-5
CASSYSLQGLSEKLFF
TGTGCCAGCAGTTACTCGCTGCAGGGCCTAAGCGAAAAACTGTTTTTT
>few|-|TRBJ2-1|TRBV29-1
CSVEKYSGNEQFF
TGCAGCGTCGAAAAGTACTCTGGCAATGAGCAGTTCTTC
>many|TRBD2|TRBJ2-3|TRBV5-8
CASSTLAGVGMQYF
TGTGCCAGCAGCACACTAGCGGGAGTCGGGATGCAGTATTTT
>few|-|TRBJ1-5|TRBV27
CASCLIKGQPQHF
TGTGCCAGCTGCTTAATCAAGGGACAGCCCCAGCATTTT
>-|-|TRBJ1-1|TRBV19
CASRSAGLTEAFF
TGTGCCAGTAGGTCGGCAGGGCTCACTGAAGCTTTCTTT
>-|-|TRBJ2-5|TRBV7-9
CASSSYSFLKETQYF
TGTGCCAGCAGCTCTTACAGCTTCCTAAAAGAGACCCAGTACTTC
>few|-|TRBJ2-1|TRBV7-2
CASSLIYNEQFF
TGTGCCAGCAGCTTAATTTACAATGAGCAGTTCTTC
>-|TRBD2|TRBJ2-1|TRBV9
CASSQGRGYNEQFF
TGTGCCAGCAGCCAAGGGAGGGGATACAATGAGCAGTTCTTC
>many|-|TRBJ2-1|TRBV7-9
CASSLAGGAEAEQFF
TGTGCCAGCAGCTTAGCCGGAGGGGCAGAAGCTGAGCAGTTCTTC
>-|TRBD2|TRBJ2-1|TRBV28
CASTGGRVSSYNEQFF
TGTGCCAGCACCGGCGGGAGGGTGAGCTCCTACAATGAGCAGTTCTTC
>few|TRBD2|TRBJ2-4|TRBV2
CASSPSGGLAENIQYF
TGTGCCAGCAGTCCTTCCGGGGGACTAGCGGAAAACATTCAGTACTTC
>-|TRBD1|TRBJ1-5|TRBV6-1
CASSEGQGATLQPQHF
TGTGCCAGCAGTGAAGGACAGGGGGCGACCCTTCAGCCCCAGCATTTT
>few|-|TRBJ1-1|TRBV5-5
CASSLDWWTEAFF
TGTGCCAGCAGCTTGGATTGGTGGACTGAAGCTTTCTTT
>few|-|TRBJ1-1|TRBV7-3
CASSLKVSTEAFF
TGTGCCAGCAGCTTAAAGGTCAGCACTGAAGCTTTCTTT
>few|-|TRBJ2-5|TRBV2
CASSDGWSQETQYF
TGTGCCAGCAGTGACGGGTGGAGTCAAGAGACCCAGTACTTC
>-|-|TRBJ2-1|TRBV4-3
CASSQEIYNEQFF
TGCGCCAGCAGCCAAGAAATATACAATGAGCAGTTCTTC
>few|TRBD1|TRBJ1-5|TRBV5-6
CASSLRGRNSNQPQHF
TGTGCCAGCAGCTTGAGGGGGCGGAATAGCAATCAGCCCCAGCATTTT
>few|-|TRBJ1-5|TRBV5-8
CASSLNHGSGDQPQHF
TGTGCCAGCAGCTTGAACCACGGGTCGGGGGATCAGCCCCAGCATTTT
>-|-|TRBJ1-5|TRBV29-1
CSVGGGTRGQPQHF
TGCAGCGTTGGGGGAGGGACCCGCGGGCAGCCCCAGCATTTT
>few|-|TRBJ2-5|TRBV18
CASSPLRETQYF
TGTGCCAGCTCACCACTACGGGAGACCCAGTACTTC
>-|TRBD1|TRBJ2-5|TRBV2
CASSYDREETQYF
TGTGCCAGCAGTTACGACAGGGAAGAGACCCAGTACTTC
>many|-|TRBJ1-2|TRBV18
CASSPESYGYTF
TGTGCCAGCTCACCGGAGAGCTATGGCTACACCTTC
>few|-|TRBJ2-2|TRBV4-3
CASSHGRREGELFF
TGCGCCAGCAGCCACGGCCGTAGGGAGGGGGAGCTGTTTTTT
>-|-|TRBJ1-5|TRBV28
CASSFYGRGSNQPQHF
TGTGCCAGCAGTTTCTATGGCAGAGGTAGCAATCAGCCCCAGCATTTT
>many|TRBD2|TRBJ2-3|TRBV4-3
CASSQDERTSGFANTQYF
TGCGCCAGCAGCCAAGATGAAAGGACTAGCGGTTTCGCAAATACGCAGTATTTT
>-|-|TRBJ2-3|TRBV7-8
CASSLGTDYNTDTQYF
TGTGCCAGCAGCTTAGGGACTGACTACAACACAGATACGCAGTATTTT
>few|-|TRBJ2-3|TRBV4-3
CASSQRAQGTDTQYF
TGCGCCAGCAGCCAAAGGGCGCAGGGCACAGATACGCAGTATTTT
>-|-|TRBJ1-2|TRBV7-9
CASSFIGLGFGYTF
TGTGCCAGCAGCTTTATAGGTCTTGGCTTTGGCTACACCTTC
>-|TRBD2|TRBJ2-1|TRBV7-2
CASSAGGSSYNEQFF
TGTGCCAGCAGCGCCGGCGGGAGCTCCTACAATGAGCAGTTCTTC
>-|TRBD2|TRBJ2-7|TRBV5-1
CASSNRTSGSSEQYF
TGCGCCAGCAGCAATCGGACTAGCGGGAGTAGCGAGCAGTACTTC
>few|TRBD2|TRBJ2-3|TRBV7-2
CASSSRGGLYTDTQYF
TGTGCCAGCAGCTCTCGCGGGGGACTCTACACAGATACGCAGTATTTT
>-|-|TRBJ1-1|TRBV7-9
CASSPTWGTEAFF
TGTGCCAGCAGCCCAACCTGGGGCACTGAAGCTTTCTTT
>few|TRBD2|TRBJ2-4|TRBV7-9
CASSSSGKDIQYF
TGTGCCAGCAGCTCTAGCGGGAAGGACATTCAGTACTTC
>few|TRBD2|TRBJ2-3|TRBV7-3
CASSFGSSGRADTQYF
TGTGCCAGCAGCTTCGGATCTAGCGGGAGAGCGGATACGCAGTATTTT
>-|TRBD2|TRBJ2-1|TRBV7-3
CASSPTGTSGRELFF
TGTGCCAGCAGCCCAACCGGGACTAGCGGGAGGGAGCTGTTCTTC
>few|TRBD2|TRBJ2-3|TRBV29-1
CSVLWTSSTDTQYF
TGCAGCGTCCTATGGACTAGCAGCACAGATACGCAGTATTTT
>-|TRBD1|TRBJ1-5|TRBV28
CASMTGAFRAQPQHF
TGTGCCAGCATGACAGGGGCCTTCAGAGCCCAGCCCCAGCATTTT
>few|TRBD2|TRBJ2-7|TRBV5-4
CASSPHQTSNYEQYF
TGTGCCAGCAGCCCGCACCAGACTAGCAACTACGAGCAGTACTTC
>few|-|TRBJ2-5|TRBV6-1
CASSERPQETQYF
TGTGCCAGCAGTGAAAGGCCACAAGAGACCCAGTACTTC
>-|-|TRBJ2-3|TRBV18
CASCRRERADTQYF
TGTGCCAGCTGCCGCCGGGAACGGGCAGATACGCAGTATTTT
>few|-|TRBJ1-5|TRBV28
CASSPAGYQHQPQHF
TGTGCCAGCAGTCCCGCAGGGTATCAACATCAGCCCCAGCATTTT
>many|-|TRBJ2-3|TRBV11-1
CASSIADTQYF
TGTGCCAGCAGCATCGCAGATACGCAGTATTTT
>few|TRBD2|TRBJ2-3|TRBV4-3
CASSQDLGLATDTQYF
TGCGCCAGCAGCCAAGATCTGGGACTAGCGACAGATACGCAGTATTTT
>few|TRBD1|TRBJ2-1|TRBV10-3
CAISVDRGTANEQFF
TGTGCCATCAGTGTCGACAGGGGGACCGCCAATGAGCAGTTCTTC
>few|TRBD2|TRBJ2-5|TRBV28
CASSPRTSGRGETQYF
TGTGCCAGCAGTCCAAGGACTAGCGGGAGGGGAGAGACCCAGTACTTC
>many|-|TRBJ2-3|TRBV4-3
CASSQDFGDTQYF
TGCGCCAGCAGCCAAGACTTCGGAGATACGCAGTATTTT